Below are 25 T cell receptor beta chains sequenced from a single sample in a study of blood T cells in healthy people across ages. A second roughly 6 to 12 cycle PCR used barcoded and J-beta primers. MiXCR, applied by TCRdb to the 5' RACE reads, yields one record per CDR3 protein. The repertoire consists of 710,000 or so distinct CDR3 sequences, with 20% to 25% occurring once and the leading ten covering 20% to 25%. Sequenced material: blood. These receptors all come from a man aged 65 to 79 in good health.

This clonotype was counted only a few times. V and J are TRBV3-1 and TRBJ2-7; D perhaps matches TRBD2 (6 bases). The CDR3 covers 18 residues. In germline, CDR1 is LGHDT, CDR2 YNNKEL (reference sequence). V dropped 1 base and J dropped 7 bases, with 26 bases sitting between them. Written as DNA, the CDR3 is TGTGCCAGCAGCCAAGTAGACGGGGGAGTTATCGGCGAGAGGGAGCAGTACTTC. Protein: CASSQVDGGVIGEREQYF.

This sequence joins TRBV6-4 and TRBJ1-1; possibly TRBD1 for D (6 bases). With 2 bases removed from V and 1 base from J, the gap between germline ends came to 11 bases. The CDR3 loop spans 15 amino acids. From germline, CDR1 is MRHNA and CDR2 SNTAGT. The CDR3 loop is CASSDPGAENTEAFF. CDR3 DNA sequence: TGTGCCAGCAGTGACCCAGGGGCGGAGAACACTGAAGCTTTCTTT.

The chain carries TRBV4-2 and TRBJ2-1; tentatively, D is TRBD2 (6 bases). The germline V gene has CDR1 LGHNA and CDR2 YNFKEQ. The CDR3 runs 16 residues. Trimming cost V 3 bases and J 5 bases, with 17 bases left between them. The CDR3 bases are TGTGCCAGCAGCCACCCGGTTGCGGGGTACAACAATGAGCAGTTCTTC. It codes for CASSHPVAGYNNEQFF.

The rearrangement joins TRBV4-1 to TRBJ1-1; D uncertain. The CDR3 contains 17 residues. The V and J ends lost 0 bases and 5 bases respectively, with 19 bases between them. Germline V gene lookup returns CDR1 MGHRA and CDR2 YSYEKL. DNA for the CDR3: TGCGCCAGCAGCCAAGATCACCGATCGGCAGGAGGTACTGAAGCTTTCTTT. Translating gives CASSQDHRSAGGTEAFF.

CDR3 DNA sequence: TGCGCCAGCAGCACCGTCTGGGGGGCGAAGGATGAAGCTTTCTTT. It translates to CASSTVWGAKDEAFF. The chain has TRBV5-1 and TRBJ1-1, with D tentatively TRBD1 (6 bases). This CDR3 spans 15 amino acids. CDR1 SGHRS and CDR2 YFSETQ come from the germline V gene. The V gene lost 4 bases and the J gene lost 7 bases, with 20 bases spanning the gap.

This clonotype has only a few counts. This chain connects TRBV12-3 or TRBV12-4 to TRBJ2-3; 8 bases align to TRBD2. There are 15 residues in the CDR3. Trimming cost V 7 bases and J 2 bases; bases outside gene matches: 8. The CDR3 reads CASTLTSGLTDTQYF. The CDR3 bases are TGTGCCAGCACCCTCACTAGCGGCCTCACAGATACGCAGTATTTT.

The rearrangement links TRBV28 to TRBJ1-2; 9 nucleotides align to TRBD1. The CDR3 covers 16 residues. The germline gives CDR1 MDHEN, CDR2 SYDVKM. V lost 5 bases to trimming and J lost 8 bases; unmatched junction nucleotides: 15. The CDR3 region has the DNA TGTGCCAGCAGTGATACAGGGGGCGATAGATTTCAAGGCTACACCTTC. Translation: CASSDTGGDRFQGYTF.

As DNA, the CDR3 is TGTGCCAGCAGCACTAGCGGGGGCCCCACAGATACGCAGTATTTT. This encodes CASSTSGGPTDTQYF. This chain connects TRBV7-9 to TRBJ2-3, with 11 bases that match TRBD2. The germline V gene has CDR1 SEHNR and CDR2 FQNEAQ (reference sequence). The CDR3 runs to 15 residues. V lost 5 bases, J lost 2 bases, and 3 bases stayed unmatched.

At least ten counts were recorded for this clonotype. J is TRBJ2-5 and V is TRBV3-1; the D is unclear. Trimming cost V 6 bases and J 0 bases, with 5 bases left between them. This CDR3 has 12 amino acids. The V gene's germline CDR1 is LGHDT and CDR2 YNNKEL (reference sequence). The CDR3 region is CASRDDQETQYF. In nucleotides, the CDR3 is TGTGCCAGCAGGGACGACCAAGAGACCCAGTACTTC.

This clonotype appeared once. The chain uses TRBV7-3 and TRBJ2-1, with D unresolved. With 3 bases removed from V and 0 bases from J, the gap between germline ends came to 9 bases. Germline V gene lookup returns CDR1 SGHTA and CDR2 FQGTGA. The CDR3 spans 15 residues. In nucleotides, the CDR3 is TGTGCCAGCAGCTTCAACAACCTCTCCTACAATGAGCAGTTCTTC. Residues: CASSFNNLSYNEQFF.

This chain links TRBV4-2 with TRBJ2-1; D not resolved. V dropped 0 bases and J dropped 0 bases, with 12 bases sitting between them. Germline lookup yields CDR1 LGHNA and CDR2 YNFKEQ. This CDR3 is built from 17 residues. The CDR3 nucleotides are TGTGCCAGCAGCCAAGATCCGACCGGCAGCTCCTACAATGAGCAGTTCTTC. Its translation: CASSQDPTGSSYNEQFF.

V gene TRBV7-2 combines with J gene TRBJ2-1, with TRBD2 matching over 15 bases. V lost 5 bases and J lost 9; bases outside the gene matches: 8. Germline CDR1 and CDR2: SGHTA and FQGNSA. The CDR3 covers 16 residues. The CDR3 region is CASSTRTSGGAFEQFF. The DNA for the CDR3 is TGTGCCAGCAGCACAAGGACTAGCGGGGGGGCCTTTGAGCAGTTCTTC.

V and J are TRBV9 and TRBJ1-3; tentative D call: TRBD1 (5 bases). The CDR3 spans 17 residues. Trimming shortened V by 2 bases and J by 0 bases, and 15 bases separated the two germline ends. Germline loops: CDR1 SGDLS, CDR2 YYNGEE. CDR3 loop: CASSVGGRLFSGNTIYF. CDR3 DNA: TGTGCCAGCAGCGTGGGGGGGAGACTATTCTCTGGAAACACCATATATTTT.

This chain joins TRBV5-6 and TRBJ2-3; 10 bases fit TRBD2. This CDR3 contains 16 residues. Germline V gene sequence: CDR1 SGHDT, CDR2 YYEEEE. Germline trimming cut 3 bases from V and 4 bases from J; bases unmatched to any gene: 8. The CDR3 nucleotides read TGTGCCAGCAGCTGGCCAAGCGGGAGGGTCTCAGATACGCAGTATTTT. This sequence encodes CASSWPSGRVSDTQYF.

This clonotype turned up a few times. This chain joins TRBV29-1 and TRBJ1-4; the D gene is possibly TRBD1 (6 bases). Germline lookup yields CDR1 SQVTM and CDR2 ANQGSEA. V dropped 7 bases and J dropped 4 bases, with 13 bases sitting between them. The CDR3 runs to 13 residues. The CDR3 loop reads CSAVTGLNEKLFF. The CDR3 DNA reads TGCAGCGCCGTGACAGGCCTTAATGAAAAACTGTTTTTT.

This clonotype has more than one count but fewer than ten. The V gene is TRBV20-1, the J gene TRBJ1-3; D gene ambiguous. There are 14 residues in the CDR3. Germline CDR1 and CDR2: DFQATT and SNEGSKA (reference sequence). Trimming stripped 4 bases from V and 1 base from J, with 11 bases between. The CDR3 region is CSAKRAPSGNTIYF. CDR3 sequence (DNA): TGCAGTGCTAAAAGAGCCCCGTCTGGAAACACCATATATTTT.

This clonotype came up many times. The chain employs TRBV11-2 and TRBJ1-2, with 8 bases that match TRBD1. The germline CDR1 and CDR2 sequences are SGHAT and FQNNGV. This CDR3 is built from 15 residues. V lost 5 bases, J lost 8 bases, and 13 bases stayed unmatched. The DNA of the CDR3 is TGTGCCAGCAGCCCCGGACAGGGTTTAAGTCGGGGCTACACCTTC. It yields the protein CASSPGQGLSRGYTF.

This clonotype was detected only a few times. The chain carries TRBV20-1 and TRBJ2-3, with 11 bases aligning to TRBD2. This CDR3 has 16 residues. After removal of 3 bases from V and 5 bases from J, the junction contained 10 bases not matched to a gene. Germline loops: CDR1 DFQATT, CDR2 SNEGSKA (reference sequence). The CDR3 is CSARRSSGGRVDTQYF. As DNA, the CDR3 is TGCAGTGCTAGGAGGTCTAGCGGGGGGCGAGTAGATACGCAGTATTTT.

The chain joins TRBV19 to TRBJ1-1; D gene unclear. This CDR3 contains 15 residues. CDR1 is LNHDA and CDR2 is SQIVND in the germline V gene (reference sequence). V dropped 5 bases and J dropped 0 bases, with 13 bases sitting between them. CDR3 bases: TGTGCCAGTAGTCCTCCCCGGCCGATGAACACTGAAGCTTTCTTT. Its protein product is CASSPPRPMNTEAFF.

Here the CDR3 DNA reads TGTGCCAGCAGCTTTCAAGCGGGGGCCTACAATGAGCAGTTCTTC. It translates to CASSFQAGAYNEQFF. The chain is built from TRBV5-5 and TRBJ2-1; 8 bases are shared with TRBD2. This CDR3 spans 15 amino acids. V gave up 2 bases and J gave up 2 bases; unmatched junction bases: 3. Germline-derived CDR1 and CDR2 are SGHKS and YYEKEE (reference sequence). Full variable domain (missing parts from reference TRBV5-5 and TRBJ2-1): DAGVTQSPTHLIKTRGQQVTLRCSPISGHKSVSWYQQVLGQGPQFIFQYYEKEERGRGNFPDRFSARQFPNYSSELNVNALLLGDSALYLCASSFQAGAYNEQFFGPGTRLTVL.

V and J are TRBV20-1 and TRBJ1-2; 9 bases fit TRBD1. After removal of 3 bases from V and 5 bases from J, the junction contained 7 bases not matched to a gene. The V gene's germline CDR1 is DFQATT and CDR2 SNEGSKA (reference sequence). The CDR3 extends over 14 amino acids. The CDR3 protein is CSASRGQGLYGYTF. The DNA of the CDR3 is TGCAGTGCTAGCCGGGGACAGGGTCTGTATGGCTACACCTTC.

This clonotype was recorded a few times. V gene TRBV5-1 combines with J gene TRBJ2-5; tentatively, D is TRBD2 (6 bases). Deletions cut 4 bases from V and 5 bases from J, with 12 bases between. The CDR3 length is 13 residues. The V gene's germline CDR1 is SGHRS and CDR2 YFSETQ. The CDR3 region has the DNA TGCGCCAGCAGCCCGGGAGACCGGGAGACCCAGTACTTC. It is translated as CASSPGDRETQYF.

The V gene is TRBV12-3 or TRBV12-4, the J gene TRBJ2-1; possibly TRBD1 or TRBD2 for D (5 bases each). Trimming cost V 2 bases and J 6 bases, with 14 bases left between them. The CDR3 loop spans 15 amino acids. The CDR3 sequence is CASSLRGGVFNEQFF. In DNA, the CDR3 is TGTGCCAGCAGTTTACGGGGCGGAGTTTTCAATGAGCAGTTCTTC.

CDR3 region: CASGTQRYEQYF. The CDR3 DNA sequence: TGTGCCAGCGGCACGCAGCGGTACGAGCAGTACTTC. J is TRBJ2-7 and V is TRBV11-2; D possibly corresponds to TRBD2 (5 bases). The CDR3 runs 12 residues. The ends were cut back, 8 bases at V and 4 bases at J, with 12 bases in the middle. CDR1 and CDR2 (germline): SGHAT, FQNNGV.

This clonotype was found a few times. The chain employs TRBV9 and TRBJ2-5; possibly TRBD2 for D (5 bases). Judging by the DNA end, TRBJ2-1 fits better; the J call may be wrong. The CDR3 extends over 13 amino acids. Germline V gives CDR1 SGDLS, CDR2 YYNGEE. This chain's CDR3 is CASSASGYNEQFF. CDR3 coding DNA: TGTGCCAGCAGCGCCAGCGGATACAATGAGCAGTTCTTC.